This record concerns one T cell receptor (beta chain) sequence. The same CDR3 is also encoded by other DNA sequences in this sample. The CDR3 has 13 residues. CDR1 and CDR2 from the germline V gene are GTSNPN and SVGIG (reference sequence). The ends were cut back, 0 bases at V and 4 bases at J, with 9 bases in the middle. Under the authors' procedure: Amplification with reference gene primers provided the estimates of nucleated cell counts. Profiled with immunoSEQ multiplex PCR; TCRdb holds only in-frame clones, not every one. V and J calls and clone size are given by that table; D and trimming were obtained from the DNA. The profile shows some 150,000 clones, almost 80% of them singletons. The record originates from a study of blood T cell repertoires in COVID-19. Study overall: The study drew acute and convalescent COVID-19 samples from the United States, Italy and Spain.

Cohorts were determined from participant-reported clinical history. Cohort 3 donors counted as recovered after two negative PCRs, clearance, or resolved symptoms. This rearrangement joins TRBV30 to TRBJ1-1, with D perhaps matching TRBD1 (6 bases). This clonotype was sampled from a woman aged 50 to 60 who had recovered from COVID-19. Sequencing was carried out using PBMCs or T cells enriched from blood (not recorded which). For the CDR3, the DNA is TGTGCCTGGAGTGTAAGGGGGGGCACTGAAGCTTTCTTT. Translated, it gives CAWSVRGGTEAFF.